What follows describes a single TCR beta chain. The record originates from a study of T cell responses to AZD1222 COVID-19 vaccine. Germline CDR1 reads SGHTA; CDR2 reads FQGNSA. This CDR3 has 14 residues. Between the trimmed V and J ends, which lost 5 bases and 5 bases, there was a span of 12 bases. Using immunoSEQ multiplex PCR, the repertoire was profiled, and TCRdb retains in-frame clones only, with some absent. The sample lists 95,000 to 130,000 clones, about 88% occurring once. This TCR derives from an adult in good health. The V and J genes are TRBV7-2 and TRBJ1-4, with unresolved D. The sequences come from peripheral blood, collected on day 0 of AZD1222 vaccination. The chain's CDR3 is CASSPGEWNEKLFF. The CDR3 coding sequence is TGTGCCAGCAGCCCTGGGGAGTGGAATGAAAAACTGTTTTTT.